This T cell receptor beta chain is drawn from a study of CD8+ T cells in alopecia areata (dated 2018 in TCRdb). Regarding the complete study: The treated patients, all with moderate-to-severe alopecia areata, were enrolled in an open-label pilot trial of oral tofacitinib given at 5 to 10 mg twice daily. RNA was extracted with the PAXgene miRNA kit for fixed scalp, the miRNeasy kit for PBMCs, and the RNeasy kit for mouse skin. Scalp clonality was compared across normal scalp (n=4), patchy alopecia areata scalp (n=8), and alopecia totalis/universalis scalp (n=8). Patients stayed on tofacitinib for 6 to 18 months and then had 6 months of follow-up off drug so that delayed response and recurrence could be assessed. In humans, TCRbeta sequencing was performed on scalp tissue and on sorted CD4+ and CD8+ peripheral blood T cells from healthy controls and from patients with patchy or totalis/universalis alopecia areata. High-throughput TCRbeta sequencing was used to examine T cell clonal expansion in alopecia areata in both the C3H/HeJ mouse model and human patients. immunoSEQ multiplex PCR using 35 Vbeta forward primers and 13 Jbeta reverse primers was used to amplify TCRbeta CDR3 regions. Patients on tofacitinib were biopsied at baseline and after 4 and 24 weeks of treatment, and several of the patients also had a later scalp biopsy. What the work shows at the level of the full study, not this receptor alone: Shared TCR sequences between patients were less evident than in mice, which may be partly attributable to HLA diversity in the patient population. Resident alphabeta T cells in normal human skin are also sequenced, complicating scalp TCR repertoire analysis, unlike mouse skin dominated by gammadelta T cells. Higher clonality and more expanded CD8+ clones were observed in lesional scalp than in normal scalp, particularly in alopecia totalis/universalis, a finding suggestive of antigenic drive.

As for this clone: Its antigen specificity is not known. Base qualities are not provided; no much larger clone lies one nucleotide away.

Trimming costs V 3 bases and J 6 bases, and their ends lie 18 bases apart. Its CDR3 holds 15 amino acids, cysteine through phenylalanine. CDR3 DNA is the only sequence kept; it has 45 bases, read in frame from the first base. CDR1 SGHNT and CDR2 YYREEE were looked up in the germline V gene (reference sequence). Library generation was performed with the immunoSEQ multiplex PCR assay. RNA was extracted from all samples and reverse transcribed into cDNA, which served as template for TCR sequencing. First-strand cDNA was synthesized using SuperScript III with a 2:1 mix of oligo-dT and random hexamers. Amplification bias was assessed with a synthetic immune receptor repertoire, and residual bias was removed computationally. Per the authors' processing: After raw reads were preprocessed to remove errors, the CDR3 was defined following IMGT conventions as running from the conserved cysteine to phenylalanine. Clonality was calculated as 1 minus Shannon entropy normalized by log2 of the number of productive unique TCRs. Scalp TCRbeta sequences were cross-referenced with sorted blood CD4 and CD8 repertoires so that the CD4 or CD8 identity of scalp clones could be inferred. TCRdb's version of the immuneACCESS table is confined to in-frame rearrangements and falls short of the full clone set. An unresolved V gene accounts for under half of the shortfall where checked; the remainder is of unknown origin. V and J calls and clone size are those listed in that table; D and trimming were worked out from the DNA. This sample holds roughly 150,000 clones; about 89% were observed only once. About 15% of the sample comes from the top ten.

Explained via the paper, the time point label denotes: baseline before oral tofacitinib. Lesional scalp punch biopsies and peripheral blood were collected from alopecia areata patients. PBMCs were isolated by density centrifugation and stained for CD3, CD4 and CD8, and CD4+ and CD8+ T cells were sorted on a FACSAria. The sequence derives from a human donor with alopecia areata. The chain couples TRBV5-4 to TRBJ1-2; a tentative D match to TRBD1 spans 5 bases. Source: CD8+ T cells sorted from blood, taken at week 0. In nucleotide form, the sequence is TGTGCCAGCAGCTCCTATGGGGGGGATCCGCATGGCTACACCTTC. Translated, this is CASSSYGGDPHGYTF.